This T cell receptor beta chain was sequenced during a study of T cell responses to AZD1222 COVID-19 vaccine. Concerning this clone itself: No antigen is known for it.

Broader study findings: Spike regions recognized by vaccine-associated CD4 TCRs spanned the protein, led by 160-218 and 743-854. Vaccination with two AZD1222 doses was followed by a rise in Spike-specific TCR breadth and depth. There were mostly white British donors and more females than males, and clonal diversity was possibly underestimated.

Pooling covered second doses at about 4 or about 12 weeks. The method was immunoSEQ multiplex PCR; TCRdb's version includes in-frame clones alone and lacks a portion of them. The sample contains about 160,000 clones, under 95% of which appear only once. CDR1 and CDR2 from the germline V gene are KGHSH and LQKENI. This CDR3 is built from 13 residues. Trimming took 6 bases from V and 3 from J; bases not matched to a gene: 2. The rearrangement uses TRBV18 and TRBJ2-1; the match to TRBD2 covers 7 bases. This receptor was obtained from an adult who received the AZD1222 COVID-19 vaccine. The sample in question was peripheral blood, obtained 28 days after the second AZD1222 dose. CDR3 nucleotide sequence: TGTGCCAGCTCCAGGGACTACTACAATGAGCAGTTCTTC. This translates into CASSRDYYNEQFF.